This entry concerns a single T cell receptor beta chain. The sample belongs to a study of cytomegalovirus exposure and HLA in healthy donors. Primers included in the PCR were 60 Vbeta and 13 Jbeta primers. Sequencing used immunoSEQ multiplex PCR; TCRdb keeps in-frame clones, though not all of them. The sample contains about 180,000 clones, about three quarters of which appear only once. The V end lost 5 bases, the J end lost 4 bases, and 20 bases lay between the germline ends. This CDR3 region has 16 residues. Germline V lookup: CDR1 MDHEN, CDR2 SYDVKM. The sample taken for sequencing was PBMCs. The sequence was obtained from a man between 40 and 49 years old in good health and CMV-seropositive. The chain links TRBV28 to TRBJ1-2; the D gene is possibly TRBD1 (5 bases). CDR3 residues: CASSRRDRGEAYGYTF. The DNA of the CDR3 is TGTGCCAGCAGTCGGCGCGATCGGGGGGAGGCCTATGGCTACACCTTC.